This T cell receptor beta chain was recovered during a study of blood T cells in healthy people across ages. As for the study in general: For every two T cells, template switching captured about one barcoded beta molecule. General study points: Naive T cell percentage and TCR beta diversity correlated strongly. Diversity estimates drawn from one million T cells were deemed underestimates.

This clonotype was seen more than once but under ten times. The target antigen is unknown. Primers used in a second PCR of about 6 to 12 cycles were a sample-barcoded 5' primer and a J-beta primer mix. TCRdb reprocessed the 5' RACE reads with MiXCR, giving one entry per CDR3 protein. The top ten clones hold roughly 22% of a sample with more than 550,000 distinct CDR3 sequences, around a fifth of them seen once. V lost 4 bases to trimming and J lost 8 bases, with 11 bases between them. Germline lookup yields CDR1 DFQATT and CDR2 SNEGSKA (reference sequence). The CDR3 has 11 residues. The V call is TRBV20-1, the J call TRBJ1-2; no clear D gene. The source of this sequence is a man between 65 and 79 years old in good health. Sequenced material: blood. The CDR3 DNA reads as TGCAGTGCTAACGCCGGAGAAGGCTACACCTTC. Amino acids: CSANAGEGYTF.